This TCR beta chain was profiled in a study of human T cells and chemical hapten exposure. Time point: pre-sensitization, week 0. Treatment in this sample: therapeutic diphenylcyclopropenone sensitization with weekly scalp DPC. Prior to each patch test being applied, blood was drawn. In the library, unique molecular identifiers were attached to individual cDNA molecules. TCRdb re-analysed the RACE reads in MiXCR, keeping a single row per CDR3 protein. The sample lists 300,000 to 450,000 distinct CDR3 sequences, about 5.1% seen once, with 2.5% to 3% in the top ten. Ten or more counts support this clonotype. Germline CDR1 reads MNHEY; CDR2 reads SMNVEV (reference sequence). The CDR3 is made up of 14 amino acids. The V gene end was trimmed by 9 bases and the J gene end by 3 bases; junction bases not matched to a gene: 7.

The chain employs TRBV27 and TRBJ2-1, with 8 positions matching TRBD2. The sample consisted of whole blood, taken in connection with sensitization to the hapten diphenylcyclopropenone (DPC). The receptor was derived from a woman between 50 and 59 years old with alopecia areata. Some clones in this sample may be carry-over from other donors' samples. The CDR3: CASQAGVSYNEQFF. CDR3 sequence (DNA): TGTGCCAGTCAAGCGGGAGTCAGCTACAATGAGCAGTTCTTC.